The text below deals with one TCR beta chain. The antigen is not known. Per the germline V gene, CDR1 is SGDLS and CDR2 is YYNGEE. V was clipped by 3 bases and J by 2 bases, with 18 bases between them. The CDR3 runs to 16 residues. Profiling relied on immunoSEQ multiplex PCR, and the TCRdb table lists in-frame clones only, not all of them. The sample shows about 83,000 clones, over 75% of them seen only once. This specimen belongs to a study of OX40 agonist ivuxolimab in advanced cancers. Study details: Patients received the agonistic anti-OX40 (CD134) antibody ivuxolimab. Three patients showed partial responses: one hepatocellular carcinoma and two cutaneous melanoma cases. General observations from the study: At doses 0.1 to 3.0 mg/kg, CD4+ and CD8+ clones expanded. On average, a greater number of expanded clones characterised CD8+ T cells relative to CD4+.

This sequence joins TRBV9 and TRBJ2-7; perhaps TRBD2 as D (6 bases). This specimen was CD4+ or CD8+ T cells sorted from blood, taken in a trial of the OX40 agonist ivuxolimab. The clonotype comes from an adult with an advanced solid tumor such as melanoma, head and neck, liver or kidney cancer. In nucleotides, the CDR3 is TGTGCCAGCAGCGGATCCCGGGGACTCGAAACCTACGAGCAGTACTTC. Its protein product is CASSGSRGLETYEQYF.